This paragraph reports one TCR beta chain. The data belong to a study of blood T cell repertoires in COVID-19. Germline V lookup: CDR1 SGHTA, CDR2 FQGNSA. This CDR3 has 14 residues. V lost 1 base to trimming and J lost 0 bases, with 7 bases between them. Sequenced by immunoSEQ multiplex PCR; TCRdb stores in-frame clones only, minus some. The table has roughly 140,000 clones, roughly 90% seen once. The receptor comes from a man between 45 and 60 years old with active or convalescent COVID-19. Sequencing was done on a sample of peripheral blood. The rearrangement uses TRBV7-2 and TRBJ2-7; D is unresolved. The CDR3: CASSLVSLSYEQYF. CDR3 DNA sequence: TGTGCCAGCAGCTTAGTCTCCCTCTCCTACGAGCAGTACTTC.